This T cell receptor beta chain is from a study of control samples from healthy donors and cancer patients. Germline V gene data show CDR1 as SGHAT and CDR2 as FQNNGV. The CDR3 has 14 residues. J was trimmed by 4 bases and V by 3 bases; bases with no gene match: 0. TCRdb keeps only in-frame clones here, not all; method: immunoSEQ multiplex PCR. Of approximately 170,000 clones in the sample, about 90% are singletons; the top ten hold approximately 4.9%. V usage is TRBV11-2 and J usage is TRBJ2-2; 9 nucleotides align to TRBD1. The source of this sequence is a woman aged 30 to 39 in good health. Specimen: blood. This chain's CDR3 is CASSLTGGTGELFF. The CDR3, as DNA: TGTGCCAGCAGCTTGACAGGGGGCACCGGGGAGCTGTTTTTT. The whole variable domain, filled in from reference TRBV11-2 and TRBJ2-2, reads EAGVAQSPRYKIIEKRQSVAFWCNPISGHATLYWYQQILGQGPKLLIQFQNNGVVDDSQLPKDRFSAERLKGVDSTLKIQPAKLEDSAVYLCASSLTGGTGELFFGEGSRLTVL.